The 29 T cell receptor beta chains reported below all come from one sample, sequenced in a study of blood T cell repertoires in COVID-19. Produced via immunoSEQ multiplex PCR; TCRdb's table is partial and in-frame only. The table shows 100,000 to 150,000 clones, with about 82% occurring only once. The sequenced sample was peripheral blood. The receptors were gathered from a human donor in a cohort sampled during active COVID-19.

CDR3 loop: CAWRAGASTGELFF. CDR3 nucleotides: TGTGCCTGGAGGGCGGGAGCGAGCACCGGGGAGCTGTTTTTT. The chain has TRBV30 and TRBJ2-2; 7 bases match TRBD2. The CDR3 is made up of 14 amino acids. CDR1 and CDR2 from the germline V gene are GTSNPN and SVGIG (reference sequence). Germline trimming cut 3 bases from V and 4 bases from J; bases unmatched to any gene: 5.

V usage is TRBV15 and J usage is TRBJ2-7, with D possibly matching TRBD1 (6 bases). The germline V gene encodes CDR1 LNHNV and CDR2 YYDKDF (reference sequence). This CDR3 is 16 amino acids long. V lost 0 bases, J lost 5 bases, and 17 bases lay in between. Written as DNA, the CDR3 is TGTGCCACCAGCAGAGATAAAACAGGGCGATTGAACGAGCAGTACTTC. Translating it yields CATSRDKTGRLNEQYF. Full variable domain (rest looked up from reference TRBV15 and TRBJ2-7): DAMVIQNPRYQVTQFGKPVTLSCSQTLNHNVMYWYQQKSSQAPKLLFHYYDKDFNNEADTPDNFQSRRPNTSFCFLDIRSPGLGDTAMYLCATSRDKTGRLNEQYFGPGTRLTVT.

The chain has TRBV4-3 and TRBJ2-1; 9 bases are shared with TRBD2. The trim removed 0 bases at V and 8 bases at J, leaving 2 bases unmatched. In germline, CDR1 is LGHNA, CDR2 YSLEER. The CDR3 extends over 14 amino acids. CDR3 protein: CASSQDGTSYEQFF. The CDR3 coding sequence is TGCGCCAGCAGCCAAGATGGGACTAGCTATGAGCAGTTCTTC.

The rearrangement uses TRBV5-1 and TRBJ2-5, with 11 bases fitting TRBD1. The CDR3 extends over 17 amino acids. Trimming cost V 0 bases and J 2 bases; bases outside gene matches: 6. Germline V gives CDR1 SGHRS, CDR2 YFSETQ. In DNA form, the CDR3 reads TGCGCCAGCAGCTTGGCCGGGACAGGGGGTCTGCAAGAGACCCAGTACTTC. This encodes CASSLAGTGGLQETQYF.

The chain carries TRBV7-2 and TRBJ2-1; TRBD2 agrees at 7 bases. CDR3 length equals 15 residues. CDR1 and CDR2 from the germline V gene are SGHTA and FQGNSA. V was pared by 4 bases and J by 4 bases, with 7 bases of the junction left unmatched. This chain's CDR3 is CASSSGLVSYNEQFF. The CDR3 DNA follows: TGTGCCAGCAGCTCCGGACTAGTTTCGTACAATGAGCAGTTCTTC.

The chain carries TRBV7-9 and TRBJ2-3; 8 nucleotides align to TRBD2. Germline CDR1 and CDR2: SEHNR and FQNEAQ (reference sequence). CDR3 size: 15 residues. The V gene end was trimmed by 5 bases and the J gene end by 4 bases; junction bases not matched to a gene: 8. Here the CDR3 reads CASSRREGLADTQYF. DNA of the CDR3: TGTGCCAGCAGCCGCCGGGAGGGCCTGGCAGATACGCAGTATTTT.

The chain links TRBV7-9 to TRBJ2-1; TRBD2 agrees at 7 bases. This CDR3 comprises 18 residues. The V gene end was trimmed by 2 bases and the J gene end by 4 bases; junction bases not matched to a gene: 14. CDR1 and CDR2 from the germline V gene are SEHNR and FQNEAQ (reference sequence). CDR3 in DNA: TGTGCCAGCAGCTTATTAGGGAGGGGCGGGAGTCAGTACAATGAGCAGTTCTTC. It translates to CASSLLGRGGSQYNEQFF. Full variable domain (missing parts from reference TRBV7-9 and TRBJ2-1): DTGVSQNPRHKITKRGQNVTFRCDPISEHNRLYWYRQTLGQGPEFLTYFQNEAQLEKSRLLSDRFSAERPKGSFSTLEIQRTEQGDSAMYLCASSLLGRGGSQYNEQFFGPGTRLTVL.

The rearrangement links TRBV11-2 to TRBJ2-5, with D possibly matching TRBD2 (6 bases). The V end was cut by 5 bases, the J end by 3 bases, with 13 bases between. Germline V gene lookup returns CDR1 SGHAT and CDR2 FQNNGV. The CDR3 contains 14 residues. CDR3 nucleotide sequence: TGTGCCAGCAGCCACCCGGGAGCCAAAGAGACCCAGTACTTC. Translating it yields CASSHPGAKETQYF.

The J gene is TRBJ1-2, the V gene TRBV24-1; no definite D call. The CDR3 is 14 amino acids. Trimming shortened V by 0 bases and J by 2 bases, and 6 bases separated the two germline ends. From germline, CDR1 is KGHDR and CDR2 SFDVKD. The CDR3 sequence is CATSDLGRNYGYTF. In DNA form, the CDR3 reads TGTGCCACCAGTGATTTGGGTCGGAACTATGGCTACACCTTC.

This clone was picked up one time. V and J are TRBV2 and TRBJ1-2; no clear D. From germline, CDR1 is SNHLY and CDR2 FYNNEI. The V end was cut by 3 bases, the J end by 2 bases, with 7 bases between. This CDR3 region has 13 residues. CDR3 DNA sequence: TGTGCCAGCAGTGAGGCAGGAAACTATGGCTACACCTTC. Protein sequence: CASSEAGNYGYTF.

The genes are TRBV30 and TRBJ1-2; D gene uncertain. Germline loops: CDR1 GTSNPN, CDR2 SVGIG (reference sequence). Trimming shortened V by 4 bases and J by 4 bases, and 7 bases separated the two germline ends. The length of the CDR3 is 11 residues. CDR3 DNA sequence: TGTGCCTGGAACCAAGCCTATGGCTACACCTTC. It codes for CAWNQAYGYTF.

The J gene is TRBJ2-3, the V gene TRBV6-2 or TRBV6-3; 9 bases match TRBD2. Unmatched junction bases numbered 14, after V lost 6 bases and J lost 4 bases. The CDR3 spans 17 residues. Germline CDR1 reads MNHEY; CDR2 reads SVGEGT. Here the CDR3 reads CASSPPRRGGEPDTQYF. The CDR3 region has the DNA TGTGCCAGCAGCCCCCCACGGCGGGGGGGGGAGCCAGATACGCAGTATTTT.

This sequence joins TRBV19 and TRBJ1-4; TRBD1 is a possible D gene (5 bases). Trimming left V 6 bases short and J 6 bases short, with 8 bases between. The germline V gene encodes CDR1 LNHDA and CDR2 SQIVND (reference sequence). CDR3 size: 12 residues. Here the CDR3 reads CASRWGDEKLFF. For the CDR3, the DNA is TGTGCCAGTAGATGGGGGGATGAAAAACTGTTTTTT. The full variable domain, with the rest looked up from reference TRBV19 and TRBJ1-4, is DGGITQSPKYLFRKEGQNVTLSCEQNLNHDAMYWYRQDPGQGLRLIYYSQIVNDFQKGDIAEGYSVSREKKESFPLTVTSAQKNPTAFYLCASRWGDEKLFFGSGTQLSVL.

The genes are TRBV4-1 and TRBJ2-6; D is possibly TRBD2 (6 bases). V was cut by 4 bases and J by 2 bases, with 9 bases left in between. The CDR3 extends over 15 amino acids. Germline V CDR1 and CDR2: MGHRA, YSYEKL. The CDR3 nucleotides read TGCGCCAGCAGCCGAGGAGGGGCTGGGGCCAACGTCCTGACTTTC. Protein product: CASSRGGAGANVLTF.

The chain has TRBV19 and TRBJ2-5; D gene ambiguous. Germline CDR1 LNHDA, CDR2 SQIVND (reference sequence). Trimming left V 5 bases short and J 3 bases short, with 13 bases between. The CDR3 runs 14 residues. CDR3 region: CASSSGDFEETQYF. CDR3 nucleotide sequence: TGTGCCAGTAGTTCTGGTGACTTCGAAGAGACCCAGTACTTC.

This clone was seen more than once but under ten times. The V call is TRBV19, the J call TRBJ2-7; D remains unclear. Trimming shortened V by 1 base and J by 6 bases, and 16 bases separated the two germline ends. CDR1 and CDR2 from the germline V gene are LNHDA and SQIVND (reference sequence). This CDR3 contains 15 residues. The CDR3 sequence: CASSIVDKPIVEQYF. Written as DNA, the CDR3 is TGTGCCAGTAGTATAGTTGACAAACCGATCGTCGAGCAGTACTTC.

The chain uses TRBV6-5 and TRBJ2-7; 10 bases are a match to TRBD1. Germline V gene data show CDR1 as MNHEY and CDR2 as SVGAGI. CDR3 size: 16 residues. V shed 4 bases, J shed 3 bases, and the junction held 9 bases outside the gene matches. This chain's CDR3 is CASSFAGQGPFYEQYF. CDR3 nucleotide sequence: TGTGCCAGCAGTTTCGCGGGACAGGGGCCGTTCTACGAGCAGTACTTC.

The chain carries TRBV6-5 and TRBJ2-1; D is ambiguous. The V gene's germline CDR1 is MNHEY and CDR2 SVGAGI. Trimming removed 3 bases from V and 6 bases from J, with 15 bases in between. The CDR3 contains 15 residues. CDR3 loop: CASSYLSENCNEQFF. The CDR3 coding sequence is TGTGCCAGCAGTTATCTGAGCGAAAACTGCAATGAGCAGTTCTTC.

The chain joins TRBV28 to TRBJ1-2; 7 nucleotides match TRBD1. Unmatched junction bases numbered 15, after V lost 5 bases and J lost 3 bases. The CDR3 sequence is 17 residues long. Germline V gene lookup returns CDR1 MDHEN and CDR2 SYDVKM. CDR3 sequence: CASSPGLGGGVDYGYTF. For the CDR3, the DNA is TGTGCCAGCAGTCCAGGGCTTGGAGGGGGCGTCGACTATGGCTACACCTTC.

J is TRBJ2-1 and V is TRBV28; 9 positions agree with TRBD2. CDR3 size: 16 residues. Looked up from germline, CDR1 is MDHEN and CDR2 is SYDVKM. V shed 3 bases and J 6 bases; nucleotides not matched to a gene: 9. As DNA, the CDR3 is TGTGCCAGCAGTTTGGTCGGAGCGGGAGGCTTCAATGAGCAGTTCTTC. Its protein is CASSLVGAGGFNEQFF.

V gene TRBV6-2 or TRBV6-3 combines with J gene TRBJ2-1; D might be TRBD2 (6 bases). Trimming took off 6 bases at V and 3 bases at J, with 12 bases between the two ends. CDR1 is MNHEY, CDR2 SVGEGT, per germline. The CDR3 contains 14 residues. CDR3: CASSLVADYNEQFF. The DNA of the CDR3 is TGTGCCAGCAGCTTGGTAGCGGACTACAATGAGCAGTTCTTC.

This chain links TRBV4-1 with TRBJ1-1, with 9 positions matching TRBD1. The germline gives CDR1 MGHRA, CDR2 YSYEKL. The CDR3 has 15 residues. The J segment lost 2 bases and the V segment lost 4 bases, leaving 5 bases of the junction unmatched. For the CDR3, the DNA is TGCGCCAGCAGCCCGGGACAGGGACCCAACACTGAAGCTTTCTTT. This codes for CASSPGQGPNTEAFF.

This clone was seen only once. The chain has TRBV4-1 and TRBJ1-2, with 8 bases lining up with TRBD1. With 6 bases clipped from V and 8 bases from J, the junction kept 14 bases outside the gene matches. The CDR3 runs to 15 residues. CDR1 is MGHRA and CDR2 is YSYEKL in the germline V gene. CDR3 amino acids: CASSLTIGQGQGYTF. The CDR3 bases are TGCGCCAGCAGTCTTACGATAGGACAGGGCCAAGGCTACACCTTC.

The chain combines TRBV5-4 with TRBJ2-5, with unresolved D. This CDR3 has 11 residues. The V end was cut by 0 bases, the J end by 5 bases, with 2 bases between. CDR1 and CDR2 (germline): SGHNT, YYREEE (reference sequence). The CDR3 here is CASSLAETQYF. CDR3 nucleotide sequence: TGTGCCAGCAGCTTGGCGGAGACCCAGTACTTC.

This chain joins TRBV27 and TRBJ2-1; 10 bases are shared with TRBD2. Looked up from germline, CDR1 is MNHEY and CDR2 is SMNVEV (reference sequence). The junction had 7 bases not matched to a gene; V was cut back by 4 bases and J by 7 bases. The CDR3 is 15 residues long. CDR3 coding DNA: TGTGCCAGCAGTTCCCTAGCGGGAGTGTTGAATGAGCAGTTCTTC. Translation gives CASSSLAGVLNEQFF.

This clone was seen a single time. In nucleotides, the CDR3 is TGTGCCAGCAGGGTCCTAGCGAACTCCTACGAGCAGTACTTC. Amino acids: CASRVLANSYEQYF. The rearrangement uses TRBV2 and TRBJ2-7, with D tentatively TRBD2 (6 bases). The CDR3 totals 14 residues. The germline gives CDR1 SNHLY, CDR2 FYNNEI. V lost 6 bases and J lost 0, with 12 bases in between.

The count of this clone is one. This rearrangement joins TRBV2 to TRBJ1-1; D is uncertain. The germline V gene has CDR1 SNHLY and CDR2 FYNNEI. The germline V and J ends were trimmed by 8 bases and 2 bases, with 12 bases remaining between them. This CDR3 has 13 residues. In nucleotides, the CDR3 is TGTGCCAGCCTGACTGTCCCTAACACTGAAGCTTTCTTT. This translates into CASLTVPNTEAFF.

The chain uses TRBV28 and TRBJ2-3; tentative D call: TRBD1 (7 bases). The CDR3 runs 15 residues. The ends were cut back, 3 bases at V and 4 bases at J, with 14 bases in the middle. Germline CDR1 is MDHEN and CDR2 is SYDVKM. CDR3 sequence: CASSFGGGFADTQYF. The CDR3 nucleotides read TGTGCCAGCAGTTTCGGAGGGGGCTTCGCAGATACGCAGTATTTT.

The V call is TRBV5-6, the J call TRBJ2-7; a possible D gene is TRBD1 (6 bases). Trimming stripped 3 bases from V and 2 bases from J, with 12 bases between. The CDR3 is made up of 14 amino acids. The germline CDR1 and CDR2 sequences are SGHDT and YYEEEE. The CDR3 protein is CASSYGQSTYEQYF. The CDR3 DNA sequence: TGTGCCAGCAGCTACGGACAGTCCACCTACGAGCAGTACTTC.